This is a list of T cell receptor beta chains from one sample in a study of T cell repertoires in cytomegalovirus infection. TCRdb re-derived calls from the reads in MiXCR, one entry per CDR3 protein. Of about 180,000 distinct CDR3 sequences in the sample, 13% to 15% were seen once. The sample comprised PBMCs. Every receptor here comes from a human donor in good health (CMV status not recorded). Some clones in this sample may be carry-over from other donors' samples. Both conserved end residues are part of each CDR3. D genes are given only for firm matches. Rows give clone size only sometimes, using once, few, many, or a class for an expanded clone.

clone size	D gene	V gene	J gene	CDR3 protein	CDR3 DNA
many	-	TRBV7-2	TRBJ1-5	CASSLEVGNQPQHF	TGTGCCAGCAGCTTGGAGGTTGGCAATCAGCCCCAGCATTTT
many	-	TRBV7-2	TRBJ1-5	CASSLWGQNSNQPQHF	TGTGCCAGCAGCTTATGGGGGCAGAATTCCAATCAGCCCCAGCATTTT
-	-	TRBV6-2/TRBV6-3	TRBJ2-7	CASSYRREDYEQYF	TGTGCCAGCAGTTATAGAAGGGAGGACTACGAGCAGTACTTC
once	-	TRBV4-1	TRBJ1-5	CASSQGPASGPQHF	TGCGCCAGCAGCCAAGGTCCGGCCTCTGGGCCCCAGCATTTT
many	TRBD2	TRBV6-2/TRBV6-3	TRBJ2-7	CASSYSSGRSNEQYF	TGTGCCAGCAGTTACTCAAGCGGGAGAAGTAACGAGCAGTACTTC
few	-	TRBV20-1	TRBJ1-4	CSALKGANEKLFF	TGCAGTGCCCTGAAGGGGGCTAATGAAAAACTGTTTTTT
many	-	TRBV7-9	TRBJ1-5	CASSLRAQPQHF	TGTGCCAGCAGCTTAAGAGCTCAGCCCCAGCATTTT
few	TRBD2	TRBV20-1	TRBJ2-4	CSAREGMVRDIQYF	TGCAGTGCCCGGGAGGGGATGGTCAGGGACATTCAGTACTTC
-	-	TRBV6-8	TRBJ2-7	CASSYIPYEQYF	TGTGCCAGCAGCTACATACCTTACGAGCAGTACTTC
-	-	TRBV9	TRBJ1-2	CASSVYEGGYGYTF	TGTGCCAGCAGCGTTTACGAGGGCGGCTATGGCTACACCTTC
-	-	TRBV6-2/TRBV6-3	TRBJ2-1	CASSPRLRSTRNEQFF	TGTGCCAGCAGCCCACGTCTCAGGAGTACACGCAATGAGCAGTTCTTC
few	-	TRBV29-1	TRBJ1-2	CSVKQGRVYTF	TGCAGCGTTAAGCAGGGGCGCGTCTACACCTTC
-	TRBD2	TRBV12-3/TRBV12-4	TRBJ2-3	CASSLGAGGGTDTQYF	TGTGCCAGCAGTCTCGGAGCGGGAGGGGGCACAGATACGCAGTATTTT
-	TRBD1	TRBV11-2	TRBJ2-2	CASRRGQGRTGELFF	TGTGCCAGCAGACGTGGACAGGGGCGCACCGGGGAGCTGTTTTTT
many	-	TRBV7-9	TRBJ1-5	CASSSSGNQPQHF	TGTGCCAGCAGCTCATCGGGGAATCAGCCCCAGCATTTT
many	-	TRBV11-2	TRBJ2-5	CASSLDPDPLSETQYF	TGTGCCAGCAGCTTAGATCCGGACCCCCTTTCAGAGACCCAGTACTTC
few	-	TRBV20-1	TRBJ1-5	CSARDQGRQPQHF	TGCAGTGCTAGAGATCAGGGACGGCAGCCCCAGCATTTT
many	TRBD2	TRBV4-2	TRBJ2-1	CASSRTGLAGANEQFF	TGTGCCAGCAGCCGCACGGGACTAGCGGGAGCTAATGAGCAGTTCTTC
-	TRBD2	TRBV7-8	TRBJ2-2	CASSLASGRGYGGELFF	TGTGCCAGCAGCTTAGCTAGCGGGAGGGGATACGGCGGGGAGCTGTTTTTT
many	TRBD1	TRBV29-1	TRBJ2-7	CSVESGTGGQPYEQYF	TGCAGCGTTGAATCAGGGACAGGGGGCCAACCCTACGAGCAGTACTTC
-	-	TRBV20-1	TRBJ2-5	CSARDVGIGETQYF	TGCAGTGCTAGAGATGTGGGGATAGGAGAGACCCAGTACTTC
many	-	TRBV7-2	TRBJ2-3	CASSPGTGTDTQYF	TGTGCCAGCAGCCCGGGGACTGGCACAGATACGCAGTATTTT
many	-	TRBV28	TRBJ1-1	CASLSSSLGITEAFF	TGTGCCAGCTTATCTTCTAGTTTAGGTATCACTGAAGCTTTCTTT
many	-	TRBV6-2/TRBV6-3	TRBJ1-5	CASSTDSAKNSNQPQHF	TGTGCCAGCAGTACAGACAGCGCCAAGAATAGCAATCAGCCCCAGCATTTT
few	TRBD2	TRBV20-1	TRBJ2-3	CSARPLADGLTDTQYF	TGCAGTGCTAGACCCCTAGCGGACGGACTCACAGATACGCAGTATTTT
-	-	TRBV7-3	TRBJ2-7	CASGLTGGGGEQYF	TGTGCCAGCGGCTTAACGGGGGGAGGGGGCGAGCAGTACTTC
-	TRBD1	TRBV6-1	TRBJ2-7	CASSPGTGLEQYF	TGTGCCAGCAGTCCCGGGACAGGGCTCGAGCAGTACTTC
-	TRBD1	TRBV20-1	TRBJ1-6	CSASPSSPTGVGTLHF	TGCAGTGCTAGTCCCTCAAGCCCGACAGGGGTCGGCACCCTCCACTTT